The 6 T cell receptor beta chains presented below share a single source sample, sequenced in a study of blood T cells in healthy people across ages. Together with a sample-barcoded 5' primer, a J-beta primer mix was included in a second PCR lasting about 6 to 11 cycles. TCRdb independently ran MiXCR on the 5' RACE reads; one entry per CDR3 protein. The top ten hold approximately 13% of the sample, which has about 670,000 distinct CDR3 sequences, about 51% seen once. Sequences were obtained from blood. Source of these receptors: a woman of 80 years or more in good health.

This chain connects TRBV21-1 to TRBJ2-5; TRBD1, the table's D call, was not compared with the DNA. TRBV21-1 counts as a pseudogene. The CDR3 runs to 12 residues. The CDR3 here is CANLTGLETQYF. As DNA, the CDR3 is TGTGCCAACTTGACAGGGTTGGAGACCCAGTACTTC.

To note about this clonotype: This may stem from a read error, because a much larger clone lies one nucleotide away. The chain combines TRBV10-3 with TRBJ1-2, with TRBD1 matching over 7 bases. V shed 8 bases and J 4 bases; nucleotides not matched to a gene: 10. CDR1 and CDR2 from the germline V gene are ENHRY and SYGVKD. This CDR3 spans 14 amino acids. CDR3 loop: CAIGDSGIPYGYTF. The CDR3 nucleotides are TGTGCCATCGGGGACAGTGGGATCCCCTATGGCTACACCTTC.

On this clonotype: The junction departs from the called germline gene at one end, perhaps through a read error. The chain joins TRBV6-6 to TRBJ2-7; D perhaps matches TRBD1 (6 bases). CDR3 size: 15 residues. Germline V lookup: CDR1 MNHNY, CDR2 SVGAGI (reference sequence). CDR3 DNA sequence: TGTGCCAGCAGTTACCAGGGGAGTTCCTCCTACGAGCAGCACTTC. Encoded protein: CASSYQGSSSYEQHF.

The CDR3 bases are TGTGCCAGCAGTTACGGAGGGGCGGGAACTGGGACCCAGTACTTC. Amino acid sequence: CASSYGGAGTGTQYF. V gene TRBV7-2 combines with J gene TRBJ2-5, with D tentatively TRBD2 (6 bases). Germline V gene sequence: CDR1 SGHTA, CDR2 FQGNSA. This CDR3 is 15 amino acids long. V dropped 6 bases and J dropped 7 bases, with 21 bases sitting between them.

The V and J genes are TRBV20-1 and TRBJ1-2; D not resolved. The V gene lost 5 bases and the J gene lost 8 bases, with 12 bases spanning the gap. CDR1 and CDR2 from the germline V gene are DFQATT and SNEGSKA (reference sequence). This CDR3 spans 11 amino acids. The CDR3 DNA reads as TGCAGTGCTCCTTACCTGGGAGGCTACACCTTC. Translating it yields CSAPYLGGYTF.

In its sample, this clonotype was seen many times. This chain connects TRBV20-1 to TRBJ2-1; 8 bases fit TRBD1. Germline V CDR1 and CDR2: DFQATT, SNEGSKA (reference sequence). V lost 1 base and J lost 6; bases outside the gene matches: 8. This CDR3 spans 15 amino acids. In DNA form, the CDR3 reads TGCAGTGCTAGAGCCCCGGACAGGGACTTCAATGAGCAGTTCTTC. It codes for CSARAPDRDFNEQFF.